The T cell receptor (beta chain) described here comes from a study of graft-versus-host responses after intestinal transplantation. Study-wide context: Anti-thymocyte globulin induction, then tacrolimus and steroids for around three years, went to all recipients.

The data were produced by immunoSEQ multiplex PCR, yet TCRdb's version contains in-frame clones alone and is incomplete. The repertoire holds about 41,000 clones, with approximately 95% as singletons. Remarks on this clone: Its specificity is unknown.

The clonotype originates from a human donor who was the organ donor for an intestinal transplant. Sequencing used unstimulated CD8+ T cells sorted from spleen or lymph node cells, obtained before transplant.

The CDR3 spells CASSVGLAPTDTQYF. The CDR3 DNA follows: TGTGCCAGCAGCGTAGGTCTGGCCCCCACAGATACGCAGTATTTT. V usage is TRBV9 and J usage is TRBJ2-3, with unresolved D. CDR3 length: 15 amino acids. V gave up 0 bases and J gave up 2 bases, with 10 bases separating them. CDR1 is SGDLS and CDR2 is YYNGEE in the germline V gene.